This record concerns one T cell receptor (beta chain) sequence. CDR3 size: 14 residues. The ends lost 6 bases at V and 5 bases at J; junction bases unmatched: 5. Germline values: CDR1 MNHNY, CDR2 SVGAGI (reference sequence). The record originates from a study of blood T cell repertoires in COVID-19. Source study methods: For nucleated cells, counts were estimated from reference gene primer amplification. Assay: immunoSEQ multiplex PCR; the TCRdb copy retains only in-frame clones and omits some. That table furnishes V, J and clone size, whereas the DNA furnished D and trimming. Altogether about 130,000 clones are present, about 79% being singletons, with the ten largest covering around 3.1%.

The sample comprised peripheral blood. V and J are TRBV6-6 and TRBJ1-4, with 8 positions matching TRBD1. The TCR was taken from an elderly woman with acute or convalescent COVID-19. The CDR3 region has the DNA TGTGCCAGCAGCCAGGACAGGGTGAATGAAAAACTGTTTTTT. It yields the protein CASSQDRVNEKLFF.